The present TCR beta chain was sequenced within a study of shared clonotypes between healthy human individuals. In the study overall: For every donor, three CD4 naive, three CD4 memory, two CD8 naive and one CD8 memory plates were used.

Clones were sequenced by immunoSEQ multiplex PCR, and TCRdb holds only the in-frame ones, with some missing. The data show millions of clones, with roughly 91% seen just once and more than 1.5% held by the top ten. The naive CD8 population came from CD45RO-negative cells selected for CCR7, without terminally differentiated effector memory CD45RA+ cells. The germline gives CDR1 SEHNR, CDR2 FQNEAQ (reference sequence). There are 16 residues in the CDR3. Germline trimming cut 1 base from V and 1 base from J; bases unmatched to any gene: 4. To note about this clone: No antigen is known for it.

Study results and limitations: Generation probability values for non-shared clonotypes were lower than those for clonotypes shared by all four donors. Among donors, clonotype sharing was expected to be affected by sequencing depth. A handful of donors showed sharing of about 4.6% of naive CD4 clonotypes.

The TCR comes from a man between 18 and 29 years old in good health. Some clones in this sample may be carry-over from other donors' samples. The V gene is TRBV7-9, the J gene TRBJ2-7; 10 bases map to TRBD2. The sequenced material came from naive CD8+ T cells from PBMCs. The DNA for the CDR3 is TGTGCCAGCAGCTTAGTCCCTAGCGGGAGTTCCTACGAGCAGTACTTC. Translation: CASSLVPSGSSYEQYF.